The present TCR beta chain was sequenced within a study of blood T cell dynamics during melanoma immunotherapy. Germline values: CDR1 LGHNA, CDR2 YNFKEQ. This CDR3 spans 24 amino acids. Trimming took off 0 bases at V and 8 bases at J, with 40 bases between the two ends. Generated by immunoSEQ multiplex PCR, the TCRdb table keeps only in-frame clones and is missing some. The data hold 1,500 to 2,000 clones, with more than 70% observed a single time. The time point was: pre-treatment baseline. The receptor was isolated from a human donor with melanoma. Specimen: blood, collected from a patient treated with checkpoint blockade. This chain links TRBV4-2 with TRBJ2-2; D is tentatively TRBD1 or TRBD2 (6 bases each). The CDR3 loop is CASSQDATPPGKGRGTQGGGELFF. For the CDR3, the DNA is TGTGCCAGCAGCCAAGACGCAACCCCACCCGGGAAAGGACGGGGGACTCAAGGGGGTGGGGAGCTGTTTTTT.